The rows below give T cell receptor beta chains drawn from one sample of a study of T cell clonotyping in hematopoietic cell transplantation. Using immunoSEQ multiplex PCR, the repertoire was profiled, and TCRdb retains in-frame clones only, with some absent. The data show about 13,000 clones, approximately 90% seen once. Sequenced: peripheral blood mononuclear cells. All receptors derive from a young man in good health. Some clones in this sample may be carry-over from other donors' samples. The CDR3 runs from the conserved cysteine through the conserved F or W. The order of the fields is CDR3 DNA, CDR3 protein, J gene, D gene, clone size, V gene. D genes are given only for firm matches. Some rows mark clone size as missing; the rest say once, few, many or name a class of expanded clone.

cdr3_nt: TGTGCCAGCAGTTACGTGACATTCCAGGAAGATACTGAAGCTTTCTTT
cdr3_aa: CASSYVTFQEDTEAFF
j_call: TRBJ1-1
d_call: .
clone_size: .
v_call: TRBV6-5

cdr3_nt: TGTGCCACGAGACAGGGGGATAATTCACCCCTCCACTTT
cdr3_aa: CATRQGDNSPLHF
j_call: TRBJ1-6
d_call: TRBD1
clone_size: .
v_call: TRBV10-3

cdr3_nt: TGTGCCAGCTGCCGGGACTCCTTTGGGGAGCAGTACTTC
cdr3_aa: CASCRDSFGEQYF
j_call: TRBJ2-7
d_call: .
clone_size: .
v_call: TRBV2

cdr3_nt: TGCGCCAGCAGCCAATTCTGGACAGGGCCATACGAGCAGTACTTC
cdr3_aa: CASSQFWTGPYEQYF
j_call: TRBJ2-7
d_call: TRBD1
clone_size: .
v_call: TRBV4-1

cdr3_nt: TGTGCCAGCAGGCAGGGGGAAACGACTGAAGCTTTCTTT
cdr3_aa: CASRQGETTEAFF
j_call: TRBJ1-1
d_call: TRBD1
clone_size: .
v_call: TRBV2

cdr3_nt: TGCGCCAGCAGCCATGGACTAGCGGGAAACAATGAGCAGTTCTTC
cdr3_aa: CASSHGLAGNNEQFF
j_call: TRBJ2-1
d_call: TRBD2
clone_size: .
v_call: TRBV4-1

cdr3_nt: TGTGCCAGTAGTCCATTGACAGGGCCCCCCCAGCATTTT
cdr3_aa: CASSPLTGPPQHF
j_call: TRBJ1-5
d_call: TRBD1
clone_size: once
v_call: TRBV19

cdr3_nt: TGTGCCAGCAGCTTGGCCCTAAGGGAAGCTTTCTTT
cdr3_aa: CASSLALREAFF
j_call: TRBJ1-1
d_call: .
clone_size: .
v_call: TRBV5-6

cdr3_nt: TGTGCCAGCAGCTTAAACGGGGCGCGAATGCCCGAGCAGTACTTC
cdr3_aa: CASSLNGARMPEQYF
j_call: TRBJ2-7
d_call: .
clone_size: .
v_call: TRBV7-2

cdr3_nt: TGTGCCAGCAGCTTAGACCCCCGGGACAGGGAAGCTTTCTTT
cdr3_aa: CASSLDPRDREAFF
j_call: TRBJ1-1
d_call: TRBD1
clone_size: few
v_call: TRBV6-6

cdr3_nt: TGTGCCAGCAGATCACAGGGAGGTAGGGAGACCCAGTACTTC
cdr3_aa: CASRSQGGRETQYF
j_call: TRBJ2-5
d_call: .
clone_size: .
v_call: TRBV6-6

cdr3_nt: TGTGCCAGCAGTTACTCCCCAGGTTACACTGAAGCTTTCTTT
cdr3_aa: CASSYSPGYTEAFF
j_call: TRBJ1-1
d_call: .
clone_size: .
v_call: TRBV6-5

cdr3_nt: TGTGCCAGCAGTCAAAGGCGGGATACGCAGTATTTT
cdr3_aa: CASSQRRDTQYF
j_call: TRBJ2-3
d_call: .
clone_size: .
v_call: TRBV11-2

cdr3_nt: TGTGCCAGCAGCAAAGATGGGGGGAGAAACACTGAAGCTTTCTTT
cdr3_aa: CASSKDGGRNTEAFF
j_call: TRBJ1-1
d_call: .
clone_size: .
v_call: TRBV7-2

cdr3_nt: TGTGCCAGCAGTGGGACTAACACCGGGGAGCTGTTTTTT
cdr3_aa: CASSGTNTGELFF
j_call: TRBJ2-2
d_call: .
clone_size: .
v_call: TRBV6-4

cdr3_nt: TGTGCCAGTAGCATCCAGGGTGCAACTAATGAAAAACTGTTTTTT
cdr3_aa: CASSIQGATNEKLFF
j_call: TRBJ1-4
d_call: .
clone_size: .
v_call: TRBV19

cdr3_nt: TGTGCCAGCAGTGCACAGACAGGGTCTTACACAGATACGCAGTATTTT
cdr3_aa: CASSAQTGSYTDTQYF
j_call: TRBJ2-3
d_call: TRBD1
clone_size: .
v_call: TRBV2

cdr3_nt: TGCGGAGGGGGGGCCTTTCCCCCGTCCTACGAGCAGTACTTC
cdr3_aa: CGGGAFPPSYEQYF
j_call: TRBJ2-7
d_call: .
clone_size: .
v_call: TRBV10-1

cdr3_nt: TGTGCCAGCTCACCATCGGGAGCGGGAGTGTGGTCCGGGGAGCTGTTTTTT
cdr3_aa: CASSPSGAGVWSGELFF
j_call: TRBJ2-2
d_call: TRBD2
clone_size: .
v_call: TRBV18

cdr3_nt: TGCGCCAGCAGCCGCGGACTAGCGGGGGGTAGAGAGACCCAGTACTTC
cdr3_aa: CASSRGLAGGRETQYF
j_call: TRBJ2-5
d_call: TRBD2
clone_size: .
v_call: TRBV4-1

cdr3_nt: TGTGCCATCAGGCCTTTCGGGACAACGAACACTGAAGCTTTCTTT
cdr3_aa: CAIRPFGTTNTEAFF
j_call: TRBJ1-1
d_call: .
clone_size: .
v_call: TRBV10-3

cdr3_nt: TGTGCCAGCAGTTTGGGGGGGCCGGGTAGCTACGAGCAGTACTTC
cdr3_aa: CASSLGGPGSYEQYF
j_call: TRBJ2-7
d_call: .
clone_size: .
v_call: TRBV27

cdr3_nt: TGCAGCGTTGAAGGGGGCAGGGGGTCCGGCTACACCTTC
cdr3_aa: CSVEGGRGSGYTF
j_call: TRBJ1-2
d_call: TRBD1
clone_size: once
v_call: TRBV29-1

cdr3_nt: TGTGCCTGGAGTGTATGGGGTGGCAACCGCTACGGCTTC
cdr3_aa: CAWSVWGGNRYGF
j_call: TRBJ1-2
d_call: .
clone_size: .
v_call: TRBV30

cdr3_nt: TGTGCCAGCAGCCAAGTAAACACCGGGGAGCTGTTTTTT
cdr3_aa: CASSQVNTGELFF
j_call: TRBJ2-2
d_call: .
clone_size: .
v_call: TRBV14

cdr3_nt: TGTGCCAGCAGTGAATCCAGCGGCAAAAACATTCAGTACTTC
cdr3_aa: CASSESSGKNIQYF
j_call: TRBJ2-4
d_call: .
clone_size: .
v_call: TRBV25-1

cdr3_nt: TGTGCCAGCAGCTTCCCGGGACTAGCGGGGGCCCCGAACACCGGGGAGCTGTTTTTT
cdr3_aa: CASSFPGLAGAPNTGELFF
j_call: TRBJ2-2
d_call: TRBD2
clone_size: .
v_call: TRBV11-3

cdr3_nt: TGTGCCAGCAGCACCGGGACAGGGCCCTATGGCTACACCTTC
cdr3_aa: CASSTGTGPYGYTF
j_call: TRBJ1-2
d_call: TRBD1
clone_size: .
v_call: TRBV11-1

cdr3_nt: TGTGCCAGCAGCGTAGACGGGGCGCGGAGGGAAAAACTGTTTTTT
cdr3_aa: CASSVDGARREKLFF
j_call: TRBJ1-4
d_call: .
clone_size: few
v_call: TRBV9

cdr3_nt: TGTGCCAGCAGTGTTCGCAGGGGGAACACTGAAGCTTTCTTT
cdr3_aa: CASSVRRGNTEAFF
j_call: TRBJ1-1
d_call: .
clone_size: .
v_call: TRBV2

cdr3_nt: TGTGCCAGCAGCGCTGACTATGGCTACACCTTC
cdr3_aa: CASSADYGYTF
j_call: TRBJ1-2
d_call: .
clone_size: .
v_call: TRBV9

cdr3_nt: TGTGCCAGCAGCTTGGCTCTCGCAGATACGCAGTATTTT
cdr3_aa: CASSLALADTQYF
j_call: TRBJ2-3
d_call: .
clone_size: .
v_call: TRBV5-4

cdr3_nt: TGCGCCAGCAGCCAGGACGGCCCGGCCCTGTACAATGAGCAGTTCTTC
cdr3_aa: CASSQDGPALYNEQFF
j_call: TRBJ2-1
d_call: .
clone_size: once
v_call: TRBV4-3

cdr3_nt: TGTGCCAGCAGCGGGAAGGGACAGAGCGTGGGCTACACCTTC
cdr3_aa: CASSGKGQSVGYTF
j_call: TRBJ1-2
d_call: TRBD1
clone_size: .
v_call: TRBV13

cdr3_nt: TGTGCCTGGAGTGTATTGGGACAAGCAAATTCACCCCTCCACTTT
cdr3_aa: CAWSVLGQANSPLHF
j_call: TRBJ1-6
d_call: .
clone_size: .
v_call: TRBV30

cdr3_nt: TGTGCCAGCAGCTTAGCCTCCCGAAGCTACTATGGCTACACCTTC
cdr3_aa: CASSLASRSYYGYTF
j_call: TRBJ1-2
d_call: .
clone_size: .
v_call: TRBV13

cdr3_nt: TGTGCCAGCGTTCCGGGGTCGGGGGTTAGCGGGAACACCGGGGAGCTGTTTTTT
cdr3_aa: CASVPGSGVSGNTGELFF
j_call: TRBJ2-2
d_call: .
clone_size: .
v_call: TRBV11-2

cdr3_nt: TGTGCCACGCAGGATTATAGCAATCAGCCCCAGCATTTT
cdr3_aa: CATQDYSNQPQHF
j_call: TRBJ1-5
d_call: .
clone_size: .
v_call: TRBV2

cdr3_nt: TGTGCCTGGAGTTTACAAGACAGGCGAGGGGCGTACGAGCAGTACTTC
cdr3_aa: CAWSLQDRRGAYEQYF
j_call: TRBJ2-7
d_call: .
clone_size: .
v_call: TRBV30

cdr3_nt: TGTGCCAGCAGCACTCCGACTGGGACCTCCTACGAGCAGTACTTC
cdr3_aa: CASSTPTGTSYEQYF
j_call: TRBJ2-7
d_call: .
clone_size: .
v_call: TRBV7-9

cdr3_nt: TGTGCCAGCAGCCCATACAGGGTTGCGAACACCGGGGAGCTGTTTTTT
cdr3_aa: CASSPYRVANTGELFF
j_call: TRBJ2-2
d_call: .
clone_size: .
v_call: TRBV2

cdr3_nt: TGCGCCAGCAGCTCTGGAGGGTCAGCTAACTATGGCTACACCTTC
cdr3_aa: CASSSGGSANYGYTF
j_call: TRBJ1-2
d_call: .
clone_size: .
v_call: TRBV5-1

cdr3_nt: TGTGCCAGCAGCCCCGTTTTAGCGGGAGTGGGACAGTACTTC
cdr3_aa: CASSPVLAGVGQYF
j_call: TRBJ2-7
d_call: TRBD2
clone_size: .
v_call: TRBV7-2

cdr3_nt: TGTGCCAGCAGCCTCAGCGGGAGAAGGGCCTACGAGCAGTACTTC
cdr3_aa: CASSLSGRRAYEQYF
j_call: TRBJ2-7
d_call: TRBD2
clone_size: .
v_call: TRBV5-8

cdr3_nt: TGTGCCAGCCGACCGCCGCTTCGGGGACTAGCCTCCTACAATGAGCAGTTCTTC
cdr3_aa: CASRPPLRGLASYNEQFF
j_call: TRBJ2-1
d_call: TRBD2
clone_size: .
v_call: TRBV7-8

cdr3_nt: TGTGCCAGTAGTATAGGGTCCTGGGATCAGCCCCAGCATTTT
cdr3_aa: CASSIGSWDQPQHF
j_call: TRBJ1-5
d_call: .
clone_size: .
v_call: TRBV19

cdr3_nt: TGTGCCATTGGGGACTCCACCTACGAGCAGTACTTC
cdr3_aa: CAIGDSTYEQYF
j_call: TRBJ2-7
d_call: .
clone_size: .
v_call: TRBV7-8

cdr3_nt: TGTGCCAGCAGCTTGTTACTTTCGGGAACCGGGGAGCTGTTTTTT
cdr3_aa: CASSLLLSGTGELFF
j_call: TRBJ2-2
d_call: .
clone_size: .
v_call: TRBV5-8

cdr3_nt: TGTGCCTGGAGTGTACGAGGCGGGCTCACCTTC
cdr3_aa: CAWSVRGGLTF
j_call: TRBJ1-2
d_call: .
clone_size: .
v_call: TRBV30

cdr3_nt: TGTGCCAGCAGTAAGGGGTCCCCCGCGATCGGGGAGCTGTTTTTT
cdr3_aa: CASSKGSPAIGELFF
j_call: TRBJ2-2
d_call: .
clone_size: .
v_call: TRBV5-6

cdr3_nt: TGTGCCAGCAGTGAAGGGGGGATGTCCTACGAGCAGTACTTC
cdr3_aa: CASSEGGMSYEQYF
j_call: TRBJ2-7
d_call: .
clone_size: .
v_call: TRBV2